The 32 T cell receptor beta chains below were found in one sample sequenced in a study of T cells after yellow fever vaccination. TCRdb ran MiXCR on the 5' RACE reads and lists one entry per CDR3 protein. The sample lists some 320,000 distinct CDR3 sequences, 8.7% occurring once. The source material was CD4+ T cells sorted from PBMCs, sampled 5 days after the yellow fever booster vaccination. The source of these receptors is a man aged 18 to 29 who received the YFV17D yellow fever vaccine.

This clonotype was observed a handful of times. CDR3 region: CASSIQPEASSGANVLTF. The CDR3 bases are TGTGCCAGCAGCATTCAGCCGGAGGCCAGCTCTGGGGCCAACGTCCTGACTTTC. This chain joins TRBV5-5 and TRBJ2-6, with D maybe TRBD2 (5 bases). Looked up from germline, CDR1 is SGHKS and CDR2 is YYEKEE (reference sequence). V lost 4 bases to trimming and J lost 0 bases, with 17 bases between them. This CDR3 is 18 amino acids long.

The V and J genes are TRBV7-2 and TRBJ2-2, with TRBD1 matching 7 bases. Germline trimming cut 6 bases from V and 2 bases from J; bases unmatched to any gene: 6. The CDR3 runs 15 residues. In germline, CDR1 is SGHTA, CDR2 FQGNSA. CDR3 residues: CASRLRDRNTGELFF. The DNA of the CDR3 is TGTGCCAGCAGGCTGAGGGACAGAAACACCGGGGAGCTGTTTTTT.

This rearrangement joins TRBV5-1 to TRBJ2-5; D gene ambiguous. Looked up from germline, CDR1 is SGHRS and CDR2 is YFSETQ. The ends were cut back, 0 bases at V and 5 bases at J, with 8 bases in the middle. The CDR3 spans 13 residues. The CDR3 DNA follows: TGCGCCAGCAGCTTGGACATAGGGGAGACCCAGTACTTC. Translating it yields CASSLDIGETQYF.

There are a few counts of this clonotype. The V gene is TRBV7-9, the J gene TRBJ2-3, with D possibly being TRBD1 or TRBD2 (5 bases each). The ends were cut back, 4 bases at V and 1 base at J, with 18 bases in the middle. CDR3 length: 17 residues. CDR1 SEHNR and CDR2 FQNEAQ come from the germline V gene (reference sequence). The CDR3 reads CASSSTYRDGGTDTQYF. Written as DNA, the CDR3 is TGTGCCAGCAGCTCTACCTACCGGGACGGCGGCACAGATACGCAGTATTTT. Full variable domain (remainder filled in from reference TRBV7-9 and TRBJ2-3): DTGVSQNPRHKITKRGQNVTFRCDPISEHNRLYWYRQTLGQGPEFLTYFQNEAQLEKSRLLSDRFSAERPKGSFSTLEIQRTEQGDSAMYLCASSSTYRDGGTDTQYFGPGTRLTVL.

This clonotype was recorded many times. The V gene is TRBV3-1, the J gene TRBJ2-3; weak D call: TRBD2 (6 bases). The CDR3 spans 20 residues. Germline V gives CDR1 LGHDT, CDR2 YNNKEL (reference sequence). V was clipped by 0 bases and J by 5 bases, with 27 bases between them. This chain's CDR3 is CASSQDLRISPGRGRDTQYF. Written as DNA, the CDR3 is TGTGCCAGCAGCCAAGATCTCCGAATCTCTCCGGGGCGGGGCAGAGATACGCAGTATTTT.

In DNA form, the CDR3 reads TGTGCCAGCCTCCAGGAGGCCAGGACAGATACGCAGTATTTT. Its protein product is CASLQEARTDTQYF. The gene calls are TRBV2 and TRBJ2-3, with a weak D call TRBD2 (5 bases). The V end lost 8 bases, the J end lost 3 bases, and 15 bases lay between the germline ends. Germline V gene lookup returns CDR1 SNHLY and CDR2 FYNNEI. The CDR3 contains 14 residues.

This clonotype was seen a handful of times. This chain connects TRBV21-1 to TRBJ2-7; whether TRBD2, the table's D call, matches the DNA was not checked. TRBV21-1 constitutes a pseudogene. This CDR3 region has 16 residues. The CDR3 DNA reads TGTGCCAGCAGCCCCCTCCCCGGGGTAGCCTACGTGGAGCAGTACTTC. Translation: CASSPLPGVAYVEQYF.

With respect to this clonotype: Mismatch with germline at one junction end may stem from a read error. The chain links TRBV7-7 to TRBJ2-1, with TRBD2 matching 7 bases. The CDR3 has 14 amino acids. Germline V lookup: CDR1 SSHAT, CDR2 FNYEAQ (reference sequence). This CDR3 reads CASSLGRAGHEQFF. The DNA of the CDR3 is TGTGCTAGCAGCTTAGGGCGAGCGGGACATGAGCAGTTCTTC.

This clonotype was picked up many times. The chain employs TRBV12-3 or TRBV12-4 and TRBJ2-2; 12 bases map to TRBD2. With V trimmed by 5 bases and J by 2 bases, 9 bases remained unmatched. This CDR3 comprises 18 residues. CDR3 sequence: CASSPTSGGILNTGELFF. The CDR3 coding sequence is TGTGCCAGCAGTCCGACTAGCGGGGGTATATTAAACACCGGGGAGCTGTTTTTT.

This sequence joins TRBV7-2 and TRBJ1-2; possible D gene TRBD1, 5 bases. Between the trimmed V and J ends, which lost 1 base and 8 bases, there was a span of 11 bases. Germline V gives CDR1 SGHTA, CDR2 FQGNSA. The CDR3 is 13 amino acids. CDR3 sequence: CASSLGRGRGYTF. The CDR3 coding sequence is TGTGCCAGCAGCTTAGGGAGGGGCCGCGGCTACACCTTC.

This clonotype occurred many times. CDR3: CASGFLGSSYNEQFF. CDR3 DNA: TGCGCCAGCGGTTTCCTTGGGAGCTCCTACAATGAGCAGTTCTTC. The chain employs TRBV5-1 and TRBJ2-1; TRBD2 is a possible D gene (5 bases). The CDR3 covers 15 residues. Deletions cut 7 bases from V and 0 bases from J, with 14 bases between. Germline V gene lookup returns CDR1 SGHRS and CDR2 YFSETQ.

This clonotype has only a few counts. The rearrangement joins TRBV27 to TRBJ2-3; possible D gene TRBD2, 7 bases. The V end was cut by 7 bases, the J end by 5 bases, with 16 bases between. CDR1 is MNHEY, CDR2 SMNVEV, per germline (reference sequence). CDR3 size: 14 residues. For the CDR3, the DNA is TGTGCCAGCAACAGTTTGGGGGGGCGAGATACGCAGTATTTT. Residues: CASNSLGGRDTQYF.

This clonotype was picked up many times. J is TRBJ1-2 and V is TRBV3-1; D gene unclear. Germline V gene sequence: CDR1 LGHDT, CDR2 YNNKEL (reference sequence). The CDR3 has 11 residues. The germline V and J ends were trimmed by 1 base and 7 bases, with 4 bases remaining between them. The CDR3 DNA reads TGTGCCAGCAGCCAAGCAAGTGGCTACACCTTC. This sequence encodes CASSQASGYTF.

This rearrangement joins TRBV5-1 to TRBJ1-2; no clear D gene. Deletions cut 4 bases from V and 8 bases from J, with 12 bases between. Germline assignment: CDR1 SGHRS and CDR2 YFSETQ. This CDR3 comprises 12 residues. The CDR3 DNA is TGCGCCAGCAGCCTTGACAACGGGGGCTACACCTTC. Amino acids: CASSLDNGGYTF.

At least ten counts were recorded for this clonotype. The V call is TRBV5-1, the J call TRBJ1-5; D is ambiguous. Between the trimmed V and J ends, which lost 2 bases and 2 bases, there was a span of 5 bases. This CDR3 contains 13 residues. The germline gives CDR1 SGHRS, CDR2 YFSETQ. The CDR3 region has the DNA TGCGCCAGCAGCTTTGAGGGCAATCAGCCCCAGCATTTT. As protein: CASSFEGNQPQHF.

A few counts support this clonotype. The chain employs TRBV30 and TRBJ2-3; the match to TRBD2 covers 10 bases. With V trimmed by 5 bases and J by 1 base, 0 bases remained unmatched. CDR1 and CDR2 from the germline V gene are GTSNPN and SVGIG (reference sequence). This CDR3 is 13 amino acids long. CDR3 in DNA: TGTGCCTGGGGGACTAGCGGCACAGATACGCAGTATTTT. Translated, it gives CAWGTSGTDTQYF.

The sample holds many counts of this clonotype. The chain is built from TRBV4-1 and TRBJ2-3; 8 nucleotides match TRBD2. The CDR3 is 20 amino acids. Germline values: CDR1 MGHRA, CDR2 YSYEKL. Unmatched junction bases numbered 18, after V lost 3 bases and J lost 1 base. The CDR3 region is CASSHRGGLDLPHRTDTQYF. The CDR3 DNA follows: TGCGCCAGCAGCCACCGAGGGGGACTAGATCTCCCCCATCGCACAGATACGCAGTATTTT.

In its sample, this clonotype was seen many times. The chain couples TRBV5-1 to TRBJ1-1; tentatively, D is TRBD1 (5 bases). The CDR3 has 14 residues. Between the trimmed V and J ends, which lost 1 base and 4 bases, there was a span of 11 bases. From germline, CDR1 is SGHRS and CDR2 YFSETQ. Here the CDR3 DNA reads TGCGCCAGCAGCTTGTCGACAGCGGGCACTGAAGCTTTCTTT. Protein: CASSLSTAGTEAFF. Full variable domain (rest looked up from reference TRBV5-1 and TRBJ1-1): KAGVTQTPRYLIKTRGQQVTLSCSPISGHRSVSWYQQTPGQGLQFLFEYFSETQRNKGNFPGRFSGRQFSNSRSEMNVSTLELGDSALYLCASSLSTAGTEAFFGQGTRLTVV.

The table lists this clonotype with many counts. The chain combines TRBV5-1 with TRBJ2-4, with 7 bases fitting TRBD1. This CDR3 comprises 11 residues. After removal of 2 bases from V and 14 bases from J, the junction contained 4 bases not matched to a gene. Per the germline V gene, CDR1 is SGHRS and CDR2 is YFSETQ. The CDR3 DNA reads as TGCGCCAGCAGCTTAGAGGGGGCTGAGTACTTC. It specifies CASSLEGAEYF. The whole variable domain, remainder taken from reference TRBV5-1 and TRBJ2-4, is KAGVTQTPRYLIKTRGQQVTLSCSPISGHRSVSWYQQTPGQGLQFLFEYFSETQRNKGNFPGRFSGRQFSNSRSEMNVSTLELGDSALYLCASSLEGAEYFGAGTRLSVL.

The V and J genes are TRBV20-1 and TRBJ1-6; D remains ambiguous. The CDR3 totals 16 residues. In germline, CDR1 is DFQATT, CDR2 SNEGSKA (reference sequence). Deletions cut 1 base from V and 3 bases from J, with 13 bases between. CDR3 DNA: TGCAGTGCTAGAGGTACGATGGATCACTATAATTCACCCCTCCACTTT. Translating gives CSARGTMDHYNSPLHF.

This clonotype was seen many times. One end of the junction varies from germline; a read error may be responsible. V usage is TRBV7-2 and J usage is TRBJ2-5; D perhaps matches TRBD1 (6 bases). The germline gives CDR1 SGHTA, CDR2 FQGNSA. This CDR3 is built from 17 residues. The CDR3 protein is CASSSGSWGPSQKTQYF. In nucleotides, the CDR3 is TGTGCCAGCAGCTCCGGATCTTGGGGGCCCTCCCAAAAGACCCAGTACTTC. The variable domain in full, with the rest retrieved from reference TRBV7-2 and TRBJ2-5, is GAGVSQSPSNKVTEKGKDVELRCDPISGHTALYWYRQSLGQGLEFLIYFQGNSAPDKSGLPSDRFSAERTGGSVSTLTIQRTQQEDSAVYLCASSSGSWGPSQKTQYFGPGTRLLVL.

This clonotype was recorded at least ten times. This chain's CDR3 is CASSPPTGSKTQYF. CDR3 nucleotide sequence: TGTGCCAGCTCACCACCGACAGGGTCAAAGACCCAGTACTTC. V is TRBV18 and J is TRBJ2-5; the match to TRBD1 covers 7 bases. The junction had 4 bases not matched to a gene; V was cut back by 0 bases and J by 6 bases. CDR3 length: 14 residues. Germline CDR1 reads KGHSH; CDR2 reads LQKENI.

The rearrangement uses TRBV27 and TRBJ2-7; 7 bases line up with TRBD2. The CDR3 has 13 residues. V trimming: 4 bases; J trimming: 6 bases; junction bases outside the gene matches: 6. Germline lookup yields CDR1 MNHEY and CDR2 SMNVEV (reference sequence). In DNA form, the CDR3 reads TGTGCCAGCAGTTCCAGCGGGGAATTCGAGCAGTACTTC. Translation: CASSSSGEFEQYF.

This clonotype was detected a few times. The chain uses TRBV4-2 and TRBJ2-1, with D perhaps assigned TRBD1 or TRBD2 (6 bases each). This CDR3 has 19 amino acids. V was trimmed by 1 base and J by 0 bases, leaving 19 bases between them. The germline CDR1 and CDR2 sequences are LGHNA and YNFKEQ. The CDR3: CASSQVNSWGASSYNEQFF. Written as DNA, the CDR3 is TGTGCCAGCAGCCAAGTTAACTCCTGGGGGGCTAGCTCCTACAATGAGCAGTTCTTC.

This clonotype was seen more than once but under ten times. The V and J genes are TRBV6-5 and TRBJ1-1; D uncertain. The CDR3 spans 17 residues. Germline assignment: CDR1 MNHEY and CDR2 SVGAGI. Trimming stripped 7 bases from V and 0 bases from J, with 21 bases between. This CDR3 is CASNKRTLGQMNTEAFF. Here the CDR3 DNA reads TGTGCCAGCAACAAACGGACCCTAGGCCAGATGAACACTGAAGCTTTCTTT.

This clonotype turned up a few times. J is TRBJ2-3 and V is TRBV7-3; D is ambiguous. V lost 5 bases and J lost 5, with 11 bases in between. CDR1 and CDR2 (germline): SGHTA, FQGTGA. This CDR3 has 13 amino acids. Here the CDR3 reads CASSPHMGDTQYF. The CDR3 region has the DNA TGTGCCAGCAGCCCGCATATGGGAGATACGCAGTATTTT.

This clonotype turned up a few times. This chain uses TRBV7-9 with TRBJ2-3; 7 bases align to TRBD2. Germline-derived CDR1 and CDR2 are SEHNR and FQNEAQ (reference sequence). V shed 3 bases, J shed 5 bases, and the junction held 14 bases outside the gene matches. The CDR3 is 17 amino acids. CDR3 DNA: TGTGCCAGCAGCTTCCCCAGGGCTAGCGGAGACGGAGATACGCAGTATTTT. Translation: CASSFPRASGDGDTQYF. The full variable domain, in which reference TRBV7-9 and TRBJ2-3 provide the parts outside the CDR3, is DTGVSQNPRHKITKRGQNVTFRCDPISEHNRLYWYRQTLGQGPEFLTYFQNEAQLEKSRLLSDRFSAERPKGSFSTLEIQRTEQGDSAMYLCASSFPRASGDGDTQYFGPGTRLTVL.

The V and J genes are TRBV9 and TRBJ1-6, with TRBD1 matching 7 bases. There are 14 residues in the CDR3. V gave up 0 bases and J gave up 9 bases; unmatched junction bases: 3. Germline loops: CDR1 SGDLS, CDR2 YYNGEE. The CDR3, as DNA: TGTGCCAGCAGCGTAGAGCCAGGGGGTTCACCCCTCCACTTT. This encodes CASSVEPGGSPLHF.

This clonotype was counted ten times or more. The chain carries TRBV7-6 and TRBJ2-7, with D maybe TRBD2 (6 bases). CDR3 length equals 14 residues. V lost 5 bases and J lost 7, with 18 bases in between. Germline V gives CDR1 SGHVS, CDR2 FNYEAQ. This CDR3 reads CASSPDTGVWEQYF. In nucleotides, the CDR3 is TGTGCCAGCAGCCCGGACACGGGAGTGTGGGAGCAGTACTTC.

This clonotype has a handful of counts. The CDR3 is CASSLDSTGSTDTQYF. The CDR3 DNA reads TGTGCCAGCAGCCTCGATTCGACGGGAAGCACAGATACGCAGTATTTT. The chain recombines TRBV12-3 or TRBV12-4 with TRBJ2-3, with D possibly matching TRBD2 (5 bases). The CDR3 covers 16 residues. With 6 bases removed from V and 0 bases from J, the gap between germline ends came to 16 bases.

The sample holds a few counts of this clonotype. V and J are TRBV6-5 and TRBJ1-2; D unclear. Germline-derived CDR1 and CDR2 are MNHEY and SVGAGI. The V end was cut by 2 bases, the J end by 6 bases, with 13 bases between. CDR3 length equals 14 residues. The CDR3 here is CASSYSSPMDGYTF. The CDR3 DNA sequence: TGTGCCAGCAGTTACAGTTCCCCCATGGATGGCTACACCTTC.

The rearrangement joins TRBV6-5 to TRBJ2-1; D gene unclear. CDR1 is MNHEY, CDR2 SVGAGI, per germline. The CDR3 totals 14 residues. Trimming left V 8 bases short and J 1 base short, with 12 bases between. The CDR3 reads CASGSLGSYNEQFF. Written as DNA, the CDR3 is TGTGCCAGCGGCTCTTTGGGGTCCTACAATGAGCAGTTCTTC.